This record concerns one TCR beta chain sequence. Its antigen is currently not known. Base qualities are not recorded, but no much larger clone differs from it by a single base. The entry originates in a study of response to subunit inactivated influenza vaccine (dated by TCRdb to 2016 to 2019). Regarding the study in general: Deep quantitative T cell receptor repertoire profiling was used in the study to track responses to a trivalent subunit inactivated influenza vaccine.

The method behind the library was RT-PCR. Sequencing instrument: Illumina HiSeq 2500. TCRdb redid the processing of the public reads, applying fastp at Q25 and MiXCR, and retained in-frame beta chains. Records with the same CDR3 protein are collapsed into one entry carrying the most frequent genes and DNA. The sample table contains 630,000 or so distinct CDR3 sequences; only one count was recorded for approximately 14% of them. Around a tenth of the sample lies in the top ten. What the study reported, not specific to this receptor: It was suggested by the authors that each seasonal influenza vaccination may recruit only a limited number of new T cells.

The CDR3, from cysteine to phenylalanine, totals 15 residues. Only the CDR3 region is kept as DNA, spanning 45 bases read in frame from base 1. Trimming takes 2 bases off V and 8 bases off J; junction bases not matched to a gene: 10. This sequence was found in a man aged 45 to 65 who received an inactivated influenza vaccine. Donor details come from another sample of the same person, matched by shared clones. The sample in question was PBMCs from blood, obtained approximately 12 days after vaccination. Recombination connected TRBV12-3 or TRBV12-4 to TRBJ1-2; 8 of the junction bases match TRBD1. This receptor has the CDR3 CASSLLFGRGQGYTF. In nucleotide form, the sequence is TGTGCCAGCAGTTTACTGTTCGGCAGGGGGCAGGGCTACACCTTC.